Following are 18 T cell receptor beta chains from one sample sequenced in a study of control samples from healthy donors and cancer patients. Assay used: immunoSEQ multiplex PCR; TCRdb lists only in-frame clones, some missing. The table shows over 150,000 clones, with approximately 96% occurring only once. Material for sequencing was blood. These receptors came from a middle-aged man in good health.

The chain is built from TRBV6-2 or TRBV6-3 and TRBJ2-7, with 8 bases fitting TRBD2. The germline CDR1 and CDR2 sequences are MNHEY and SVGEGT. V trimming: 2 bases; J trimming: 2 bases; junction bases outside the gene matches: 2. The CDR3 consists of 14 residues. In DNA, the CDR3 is TGTGCCAGCAGTTACCGGGGGGGCCCCTACGAGCAGTACTTC. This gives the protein CASSYRGGPYEQYF.

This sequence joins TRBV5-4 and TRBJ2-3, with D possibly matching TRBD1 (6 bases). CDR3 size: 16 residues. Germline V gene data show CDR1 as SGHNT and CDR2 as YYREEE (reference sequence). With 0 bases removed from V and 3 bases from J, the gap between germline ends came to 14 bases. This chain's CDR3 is CASSLAGQGMTDTQYF. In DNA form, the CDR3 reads TGTGCCAGCAGCTTGGCCGGGCAGGGGATGACAGATACGCAGTATTTT.

The chain's CDR3 is CASSYLGDASTDTQYF. CDR3 coding DNA: TGTGCCAGCAGTTATTTGGGCGACGCTAGCACAGATACGCAGTATTTT. The chain is built from TRBV11-2 and TRBJ2-3; D is undetermined. This CDR3 is built from 16 residues. V lost 6 bases to trimming and J lost 0 bases, with 16 bases between them. CDR1 SGHAT and CDR2 FQNNGV come from the germline V gene.

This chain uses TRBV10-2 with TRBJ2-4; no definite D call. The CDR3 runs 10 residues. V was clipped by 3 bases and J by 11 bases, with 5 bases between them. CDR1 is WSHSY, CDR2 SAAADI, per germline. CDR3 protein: CASSEGLQYF. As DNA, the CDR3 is TGCGCCAGCAGTGAAGGGCTTCAGTACTTC.

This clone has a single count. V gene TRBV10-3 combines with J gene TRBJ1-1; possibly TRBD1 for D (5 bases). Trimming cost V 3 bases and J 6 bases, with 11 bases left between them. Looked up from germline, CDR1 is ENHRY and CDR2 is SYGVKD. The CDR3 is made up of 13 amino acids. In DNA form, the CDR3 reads TGTGCCATCAGTGATTTGAGGGACGCTGAAGCTTTCTTT. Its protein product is CAISDLRDAEAFF.

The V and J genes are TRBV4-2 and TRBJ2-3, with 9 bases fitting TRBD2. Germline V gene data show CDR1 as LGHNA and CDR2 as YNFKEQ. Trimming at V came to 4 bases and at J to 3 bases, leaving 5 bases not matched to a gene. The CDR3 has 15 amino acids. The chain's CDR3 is CASSPPGLATDTQYF. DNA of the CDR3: TGTGCCAGCAGCCCGCCGGGACTAGCAACAGATACGCAGTATTTT.

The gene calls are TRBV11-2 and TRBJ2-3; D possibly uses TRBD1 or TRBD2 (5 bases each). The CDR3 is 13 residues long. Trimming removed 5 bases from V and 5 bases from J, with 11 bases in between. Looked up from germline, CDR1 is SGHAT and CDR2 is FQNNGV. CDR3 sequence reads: CASSPGRVDTQYF. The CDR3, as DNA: TGTGCCAGCAGCCCGGGACGGGTAGATACGCAGTATTTT.

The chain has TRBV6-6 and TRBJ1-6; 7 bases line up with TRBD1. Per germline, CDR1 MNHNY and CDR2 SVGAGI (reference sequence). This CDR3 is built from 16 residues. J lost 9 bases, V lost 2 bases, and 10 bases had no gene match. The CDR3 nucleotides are TGTGCCAGCAGTTACGGGACAGCCTCCGCGGGTTCACCCCTCCACTTT. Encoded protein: CASSYGTASAGSPLHF.

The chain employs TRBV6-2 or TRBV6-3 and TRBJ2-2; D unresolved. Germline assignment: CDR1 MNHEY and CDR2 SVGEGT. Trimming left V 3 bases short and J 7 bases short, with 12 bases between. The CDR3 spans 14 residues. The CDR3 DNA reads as TGTGCCAGCAGTTATCTACAGCTGAACGGGGAGCTGTTTTTT. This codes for CASSYLQLNGELFF.

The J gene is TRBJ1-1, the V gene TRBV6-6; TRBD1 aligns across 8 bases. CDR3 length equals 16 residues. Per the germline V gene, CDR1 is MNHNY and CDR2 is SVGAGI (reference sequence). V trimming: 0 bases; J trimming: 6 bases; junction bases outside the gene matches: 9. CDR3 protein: CASSYSIGTGDPEAFF. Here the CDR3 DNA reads TGTGCCAGCAGTTACTCGATTGGGACAGGAGACCCTGAAGCTTTCTTT.

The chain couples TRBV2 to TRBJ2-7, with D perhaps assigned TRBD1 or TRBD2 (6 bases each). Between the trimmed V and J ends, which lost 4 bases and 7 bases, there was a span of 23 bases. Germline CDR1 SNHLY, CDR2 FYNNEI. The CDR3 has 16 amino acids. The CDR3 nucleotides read TGTGCCAGCAGTGTATTCAGGGGAAAGCGGGTAGGGGAGCAGTACTTC. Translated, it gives CASSVFRGKRVGEQYF.

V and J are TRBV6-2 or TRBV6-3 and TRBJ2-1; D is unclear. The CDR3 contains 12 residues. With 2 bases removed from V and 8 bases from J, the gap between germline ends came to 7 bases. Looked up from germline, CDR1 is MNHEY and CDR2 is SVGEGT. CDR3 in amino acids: CASSYNLYEQFF. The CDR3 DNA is TGTGCCAGCAGTTACAATCTCTATGAGCAGTTCTTC.

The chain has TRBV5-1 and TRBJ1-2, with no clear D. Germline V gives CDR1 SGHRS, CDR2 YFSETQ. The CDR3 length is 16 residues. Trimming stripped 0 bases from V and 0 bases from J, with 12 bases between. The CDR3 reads CASSLEVASANYGYTF. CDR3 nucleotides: TGCGCCAGCAGCTTGGAGGTGGCCTCGGCTAACTATGGCTACACCTTC.

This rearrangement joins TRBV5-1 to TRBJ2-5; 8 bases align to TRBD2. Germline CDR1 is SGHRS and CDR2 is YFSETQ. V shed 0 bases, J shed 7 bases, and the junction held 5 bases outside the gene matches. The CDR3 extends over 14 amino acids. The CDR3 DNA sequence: TGCGCCAGCAGCTTGGTACTAGCGGAAGGGACCCAGTACTTC. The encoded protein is CASSLVLAEGTQYF.

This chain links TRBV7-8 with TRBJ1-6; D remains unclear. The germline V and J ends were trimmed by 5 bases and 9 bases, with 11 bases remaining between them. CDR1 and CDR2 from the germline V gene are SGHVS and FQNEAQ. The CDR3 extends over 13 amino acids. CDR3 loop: CASSTSVGSPLHF. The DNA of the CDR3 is TGTGCCAGCAGCACCTCGGTGGGTTCACCCCTCCACTTT.

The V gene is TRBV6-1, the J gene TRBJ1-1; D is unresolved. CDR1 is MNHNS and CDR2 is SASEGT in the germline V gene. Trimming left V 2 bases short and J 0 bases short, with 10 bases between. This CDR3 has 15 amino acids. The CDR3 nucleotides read TGTGCCAGCAGTGAATTACGACTATTGAACACTGAAGCTTTCTTT. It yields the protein CASSELRLLNTEAFF.

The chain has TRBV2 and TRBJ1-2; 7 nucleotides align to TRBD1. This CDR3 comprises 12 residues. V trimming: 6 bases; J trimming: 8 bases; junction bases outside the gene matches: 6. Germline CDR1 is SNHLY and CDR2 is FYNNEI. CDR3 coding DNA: TGTGCCAGCAGGCGACAGGGCGACGGCTACACCTTC. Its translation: CASRRQGDGYTF. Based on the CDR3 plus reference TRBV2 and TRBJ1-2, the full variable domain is EPEVTQTPSHQVTQMGQEVILRCVPISNHLYFYWYRQILGQKVEFLVSFYNNEISEKSEIFDDQFSVERPDGSNFTLKIRSTKLEDSAMYFCASRRQGDGYTFGSGTRLTVV.

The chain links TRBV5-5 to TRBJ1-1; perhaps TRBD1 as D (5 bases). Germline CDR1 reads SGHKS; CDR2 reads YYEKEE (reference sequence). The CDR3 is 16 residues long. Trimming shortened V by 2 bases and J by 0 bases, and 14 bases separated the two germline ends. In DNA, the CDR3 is TGTGCCAGCAGCTTTTTTACCGGGACGATGAACACTGAAGCTTTCTTT. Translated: CASSFFTGTMNTEAFF. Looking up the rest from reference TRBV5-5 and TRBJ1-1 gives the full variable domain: DAGVTQSPTHLIKTRGQQVTLRCSPISGHKSVSWYQQVLGQGPQFIFQYYEKEERGRGNFPDRFSARQFPNYSSELNVNALLLGDSALYLCASSFFTGTMNTEAFFGQGTRLTVV.